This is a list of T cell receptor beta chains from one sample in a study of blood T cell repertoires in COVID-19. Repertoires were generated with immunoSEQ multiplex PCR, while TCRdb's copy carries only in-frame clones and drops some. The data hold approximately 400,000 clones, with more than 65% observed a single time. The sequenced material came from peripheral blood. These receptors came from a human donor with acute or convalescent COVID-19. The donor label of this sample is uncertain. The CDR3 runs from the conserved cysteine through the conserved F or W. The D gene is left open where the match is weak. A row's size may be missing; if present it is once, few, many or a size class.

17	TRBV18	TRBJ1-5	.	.	CASSLQPRTPENQPQHF	TGTGCCAGCTCACTACAGCCACGGACACCGGAGAATCAGCCCCAGCATTTT
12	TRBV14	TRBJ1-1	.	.	CASSQDRFEAFF	TGTGCCAGCAGCCAAGACAGGTTTGAAGCTTTCTTT
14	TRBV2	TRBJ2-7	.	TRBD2	CASLAGLLSGEQYF	TGTGCCAGTTTAGCGGGACTATTATCCGGGGAGCAGTACTTC
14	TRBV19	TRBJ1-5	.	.	CASSIPGPRLPQHF	TGTGCCAGTAGTATACCAGGCCCCCGGCTCCCCCAGCATTTT
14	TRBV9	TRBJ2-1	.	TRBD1	CASSSGQVYNEQFF	TGTGCCAGCAGCTCCGGACAGGTTTACAATGAGCAGTTCTTC
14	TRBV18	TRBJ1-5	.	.	CASSPKRTGEPQHF	TGTGCCAGCTCACCAAAACGGACGGGGGAGCCCCAGCATTTT
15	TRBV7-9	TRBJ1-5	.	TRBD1	CASSPWTGDNQPQHF	TGTGCCAGCAGCCCCTGGACAGGGGACAATCAGCCCCAGCATTTT
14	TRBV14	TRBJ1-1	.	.	CASSLKSVNTEAFF	TGTGCCAGCAGCCTGAAGAGCGTGAACACTGAAGCTTTCTTT
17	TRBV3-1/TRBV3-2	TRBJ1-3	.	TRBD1	CASSRQGGSVAGNTIYF	TGTGCCAGCAGCCGACAGGGAGGATCGGTGGCTGGAAACACCATATATTTT
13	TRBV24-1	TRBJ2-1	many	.	CATRDSSYNEQFF	TGTGCCACCAGAGACAGCTCCTACAATGAGCAGTTCTTC
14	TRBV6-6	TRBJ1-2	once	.	CATRGRRDAYGYTF	TGTGCCACTCGCGGCAGGAGGGACGCCTATGGCTACACCTTC
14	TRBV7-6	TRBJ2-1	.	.	CASSSGVILNEQFF	TGTGCCAGCAGCTCCGGAGTTATCCTCAATGAGCAGTTCTTC
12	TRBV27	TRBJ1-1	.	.	CASSPPGQEAFF	TGTGCCAGCAGTCCCCCAGGACAGGAAGCTTTCTTT
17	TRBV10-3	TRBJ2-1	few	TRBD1	CAISAQIGTAKDNEQFF	TGTGCCATCAGCGCACAAATCGGGACAGCGAAAGACAATGAGCAGTTCTTC
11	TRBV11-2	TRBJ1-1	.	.	CASSLRGEAFF	TGTGCCAGCAGCTTACGGGGTGAAGCTTTCTTT
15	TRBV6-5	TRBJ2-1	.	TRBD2	CASSYSTGGLGEQFF	TGTGCCAGCAGTTACTCTACGGGGGGGCTGGGTGAGCAGTTCTTC
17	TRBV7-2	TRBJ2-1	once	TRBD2	CASSHVGTSGSYNEQFF	TGTGCCAGCAGCCATGTAGGGACTAGCGGGAGTTACAATGAGCAGTTCTTC
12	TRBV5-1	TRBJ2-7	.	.	CASSLAGNEQYF	TGCGCCAGCAGCTTGGCAGGGAACGAGCAGTACTTC
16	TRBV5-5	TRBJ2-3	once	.	CASSLPVVEVTDTQYF	TGTGCCAGCAGCTTACCCGTCGTGGAGGTCACAGATACGCAGTATTTT
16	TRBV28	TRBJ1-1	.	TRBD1	CASSFGAGGRATEAFF	TGTGCCAGCAGTTTCGGGGCAGGGGGTAGGGCCACTGAAGCTTTCTTT
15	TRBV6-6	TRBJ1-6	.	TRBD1	CAVRKGAGDNSPLHF	TGTGCCGTCAGAAAGGGGGCGGGCGATAATTCACCCCTCCACTTT
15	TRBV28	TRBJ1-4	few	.	CASREGGRGNEKLFF	TGTGCCAGCAGAGAGGGTGGCCGAGGAAATGAAAAACTGTTTTTT
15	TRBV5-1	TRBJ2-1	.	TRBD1	CASSLTTGIRNEQFF	TGCGCCAGCAGCCTAACGACAGGGATTCGGAATGAGCAGTTCTTC
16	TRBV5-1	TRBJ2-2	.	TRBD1	CASSLDWTGVSGELFF	TGCGCCAGCAGCTTGGATTGGACAGGGGTTTCCGGGGAGCTGTTTTTT
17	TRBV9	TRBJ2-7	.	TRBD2	CASSVGVYAGGGHEQYF	TGTGCCAGCAGCGTAGGAGTTTACGCGGGAGGAGGGCACGAGCAGTACTTC
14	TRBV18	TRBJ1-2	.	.	CASSPELTGHGYTF	TGTGCCAGCTCACCAGAGTTGACAGGCCATGGCTACACCTTC
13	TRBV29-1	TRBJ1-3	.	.	CSVESGGRDTIYF	TGCAGCGTTGAATCGGGGGGCCGGGACACCATATATTTT
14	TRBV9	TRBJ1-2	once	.	CASSVSGRGGGYTF	TGTGCCAGCAGCGTAAGTGGCAGGGGTGGTGGCTACACCTTC
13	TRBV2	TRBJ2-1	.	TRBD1	CASSRTGSTEQFF	TGTGCCAGCAGTCGGACAGGGTCTACTGAGCAGTTCTTC
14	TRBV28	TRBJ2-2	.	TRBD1	CAAGTGVNTGELFF	TGTGCCGCAGGGACAGGAGTTAACACCGGGGAGCTGTTTTTT
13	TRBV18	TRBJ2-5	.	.	CASSPHSKETQYF	TGTGCCAGCTCACCTCACTCAAAAGAGACCCAGTACTTC
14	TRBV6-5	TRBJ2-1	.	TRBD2	CASSPGTSYNEQFF	TGTGCCAGCAGTCCCGGGACTAGTTACAATGAGCAGTTCTTC
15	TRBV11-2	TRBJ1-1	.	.	CASSLDSRVNTEAFF	TGTGCCAGCAGCTTAGATTCCAGGGTGAACACTGAAGCTTTCTTT
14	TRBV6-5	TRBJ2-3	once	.	CASSSRDSRDTQYF	TGTGCCAGCAGTAGCCGGGACTCTCGAGATACGCAGTATTTT
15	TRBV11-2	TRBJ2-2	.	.	CASSLEAVNSGELFF	TGTGCCAGCAGCTTAGAGGCAGTGAATTCCGGGGAGCTGTTTTTT
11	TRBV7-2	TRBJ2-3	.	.	CASSIADTQYF	TGTGCCAGCAGCATCGCAGATACGCAGTATTTT
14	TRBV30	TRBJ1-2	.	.	CAWSIGGGRYGYTF	TGTGCCTGGAGTATAGGCGGGGGACGGTATGGCTACACCTTC
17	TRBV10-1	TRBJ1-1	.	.	CASSALPAGVPGTEAFF	TGCGCCAGCAGTGCGCTTCCCGCAGGGGTTCCGGGGACTGAAGCTTTCTTT
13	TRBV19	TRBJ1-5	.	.	CASSTTGNQPQHF	TGTGCCAGTAGTACCACAGGGAATCAGCCCCAGCATTTT
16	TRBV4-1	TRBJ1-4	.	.	CASSPTRGATNEKLFF	TGCGCCAGCAGCCCCACACGAGGCGCAACTAATGAAAAACTGTTTTTT